The 27 T cell receptor beta chains presented below share a single source sample, sequenced in a study of OX40 agonist ivuxolimab in advanced cancers. Repertoires were generated with immunoSEQ multiplex PCR, while TCRdb's copy carries only in-frame clones and drops some. The profile covers 35,000 to 45,000 clones, with roughly 84% appearing a single time and 21% taken by the ten largest. The starting material was CD4+ or CD8+ T cells sorted from blood, obtained in a trial of the OX40 agonist ivuxolimab. Receptors originate from an adult with an advanced solid tumor such as melanoma, head and neck, liver or kidney cancer.

The table lists this clone with a few counts. The V and J genes are TRBV7-9 and TRBJ1-2; D might be TRBD1 (6 bases). The CDR3 totals 14 residues. Trimming took off 5 bases at V and 3 bases at J, with 13 bases between the two ends. Germline V gene sequence: CDR1 SEHNR, CDR2 FQNEAQ (reference sequence). CDR3 DNA: TGTGCCAGCAGCGGCGACAGGTTACACTATGGCTACACCTTC. Translating it yields CASSGDRLHYGYTF.

This clone has just one count. The rearrangement joins TRBV27 to TRBJ2-1, with 11 bases matching TRBD2. Germline V lookup: CDR1 MNHEY, CDR2 SMNVEV (reference sequence). The CDR3 has 16 residues. J lost 8 bases, V lost 5 bases, and 11 bases had no gene match. CDR3 residues: CASSLYSGGAGHEQFF. The CDR3 DNA sequence: TGTGCCAGCAGTCTTTATAGCGGGGGGGCCGGGCATGAGCAGTTCTTC.

The chain is built from TRBV28 and TRBJ1-2; tentative D call: TRBD1 (6 bases). The V end was cut by 5 bases, the J end by 5 bases, with 15 bases between. Per the germline V gene, CDR1 is MDHEN and CDR2 is SYDVKM. The CDR3 has 14 residues. This CDR3 reads CASSITGTLYGYTF. CDR3 nucleotides: TGTGCCAGCAGTATAACCGGGACATTATATGGCTACACCTTC.

The chain employs TRBV10-1 and TRBJ2-7; D is possibly TRBD2 (5 bases). CDR1 WNHNN and CDR2 SYGVQD come from the germline V gene (reference sequence). This CDR3 comprises 14 residues. The CDR3 spells CPSSRATSEYEQYV. CDR3 coding DNA: TGCCCTAGCAGTCGGGCCACATCGGAATACGAGCAGTACGTC.

This chain connects TRBV29-1 to TRBJ1-6; 8 bases map to TRBD1. In germline, CDR1 is SQVTM, CDR2 ANQGSEA. CDR3 length equals 13 residues. V dropped 7 bases and J dropped 9; count of bases not matched to a gene: 8. The CDR3 region has the DNA TGCAGCGGTCCAGGGGGCTCGGGTTCACCCCTCCACTTT. Protein: CSGPGGSGSPLHF.

V and J are TRBV9 and TRBJ2-3, with D possibly TRBD1 on 6 matching bases. V lost 1 base, J lost 8 bases, and 17 bases lay in between. The length of the CDR3 is 15 residues. The germline V gene has CDR1 SGDLS and CDR2 YYNGEE. CDR3 in DNA: TGTGCCAGCAGCGTAAGGGGGTTTGGAGGCGTTACGCAGTATTTT. Its protein product is CASSVRGFGGVTQYF.

The rearrangement links TRBV30 to TRBJ2-7, with a tentative D call TRBD2 (5 bases). With 4 bases removed from V and 6 bases from J, the gap between germline ends came to 13 bases. Per the germline V gene, CDR1 is GTSNPN and CDR2 is SVGIG (reference sequence). The CDR3 extends over 12 amino acids. CDR3: CAWTPMAGEQYF. The DNA of the CDR3 is TGTGCCTGGACCCCAATGGCGGGCGAGCAGTACTTC.

The J gene is TRBJ2-7, the V gene TRBV6-5; no clear D. Trimming removed 0 bases from V and 3 bases from J, with 6 bases in between. CDR3 length: 13 residues. Germline V lookup: CDR1 MNHEY, CDR2 SVGAGI. CDR3 nucleotides: TGTGCCAGCAGTTACTCGAACAGCTACGAGCAGTACTTC. As protein: CASSYSNSYEQYF.

Points on this clone: The likely explanation is a read error, given a far larger clone one base away. The V gene is TRBV5-6, the J gene TRBJ1-2, with a weak D call TRBD1 (6 bases). V was clipped by 3 bases and J by 5 bases, with 11 bases between them. This CDR3 spans 13 amino acids. Germline lookup yields CDR1 SGHDT and CDR2 YYEEEE. The CDR3 region has the DNA TGTGCCAGCAGCTCGGACAGCGTGTATGGCTACACCTTC. Translated: CASSSDSVYGYTF.

The chain couples TRBV7-6 to TRBJ2-7, with D perhaps matching TRBD2 (5 bases). V was trimmed by 2 bases and J by 4 bases, leaving 9 bases between them. There are 13 residues in the CDR3. Germline values: CDR1 SGHVS, CDR2 FNYEAQ. CDR3 DNA sequence: TGTGCCAGCAGCTTATATGGGGAGTACGAGCAGTACTTC. It is translated as CASSLYGEYEQYF.

The chain joins TRBV13 to TRBJ1-6; TRBD1 is a possible D gene (6 bases). Germline CDR1 is PRHDT and CDR2 is FYEKMQ (reference sequence). With 5 bases removed from V and 10 bases from J, the gap between germline ends came to 18 bases. The CDR3 is made up of 15 amino acids. The CDR3 is CASSASDSRGSPLHF. For the CDR3, the DNA is TGTGCCAGCAGCGCCTCGGACAGCCGTGGATCACCCCTCCACTTT.

J is TRBJ1-1 and V is TRBV6-5; TRBD1 aligns across 7 bases. The CDR3 has 15 residues. Germline CDR1 and CDR2: MNHEY and SVGAGI. After removal of 1 base from V and 5 bases from J, the junction contained 7 bases not matched to a gene. The CDR3 region is CASSYFRGRDTEAFF. Written as DNA, the CDR3 is TGTGCCAGCAGTTACTTTAGGGGGCGAGATACTGAAGCTTTCTTT.

This chain joins TRBV28 and TRBJ2-7, with 7 bases matching TRBD2. Germline V gives CDR1 MDHEN, CDR2 SYDVKM. V lost 5 bases to trimming and J lost 0 bases; unmatched junction nucleotides: 7. The CDR3 is 15 amino acids. CDR3: CASSSGTDFSYEQYF. The CDR3 coding sequence is TGTGCCAGCAGTAGCGGGACTGACTTCTCCTACGAGCAGTACTTC.

The chain links TRBV27 to TRBJ1-4; D gene ambiguous. Germline V CDR1 and CDR2: MNHEY, SMNVEV (reference sequence). V was shortened by 0 bases and J by 2 bases, with 13 bases between the two germline ends. This CDR3 has 17 residues. The CDR3 nucleotides read TGTGCCAGCAGTTTATCGGTGGATGGTACGACTAATGAAAAACTGTTTTTT. Translated, it gives CASSLSVDGTTNEKLFF.

The chain links TRBV19 to TRBJ1-1; the D gene is possibly TRBD1 (6 bases). The CDR3 consists of 16 residues. CDR1 and CDR2 (germline): LNHDA, SQIVND (reference sequence). V lost 4 bases and J lost 7, with 22 bases in between. The DNA for the CDR3 is TGTGCCAGTAGTACGGGGGCAGGGAGGCCCCTCGATGAAGCTTTCTTT. This translates into CASSTGAGRPLDEAFF.

This clone was seen a few times. This chain connects TRBV28 to TRBJ1-6, with 9 bases fitting TRBD1. With V trimmed by 10 bases and J by 7 bases, 5 bases remained unmatched. Germline V gene data show CDR1 as MDHEN and CDR2 as SYDVKM. The CDR3 contains 13 residues. The CDR3 here is CATRGTGNSPLHF. The CDR3 nucleotides read TGTGCCACCCGTGGGACAGGGAATTCACCCCTCCACTTT.

This clone has a handful of counts. The V gene is TRBV11-1, the J gene TRBJ1-2, with a possible D match to TRBD1 (5 bases). The V and J ends lost 2 bases and 2 bases respectively, with 6 bases between them. The CDR3 contains 13 residues. CDR1 is SGHAT, CDR2 FQDESV, per germline (reference sequence). CDR3 DNA: TGTGCCAGCAGCTTACGGACAAACTATGGCTACACCTTC. Translated, it gives CASSLRTNYGYTF.

The rearrangement links TRBV5-1 to TRBJ2-1, with no clear D. Per germline, CDR1 SGHRS and CDR2 YFSETQ. The CDR3 spans 11 residues. The V end was cut by 5 bases, the J end by 4 bases, with 4 bases between. The chain's CDR3 is CASREYNEQFF. CDR3 DNA sequence: TGCGCCAGCAGAGAGTACAATGAGCAGTTCTTC.

The chain links TRBV5-5 to TRBJ2-7; D perhaps matches TRBD1 (5 bases). Trimming stripped 4 bases from V and 2 bases from J, with 13 bases between. The CDR3 is made up of 14 amino acids. Germline values: CDR1 SGHKS, CDR2 YYEKEE (reference sequence). The CDR3 sequence is CASSQERGAYEQYF. CDR3 sequence (DNA): TGTGCCAGCAGCCAAGAAAGGGGCGCCTACGAGCAGTACTTC.

The chain's CDR3 is CASSSGTLAGENEQYF. The CDR3 DNA follows: TGTGCCAGCAGCTCAGGAACTCTAGCGGGGGAAAACGAGCAGTACTTC. V usage is TRBV7-9 and J usage is TRBJ2-7, with 10 positions matching TRBD2. Germline V gene data show CDR1 as SEHNR and CDR2 as FQNEAQ (reference sequence). The CDR3 runs to 16 residues. V was clipped by 4 bases and J by 5 bases; unmatched bases: 11. Filled out from reference TRBV7-9 and TRBJ2-7, the complete variable domain reads DTGVSQNPRHKITKRGQNVTFRCDPISEHNRLYWYRQTLGQGPEFLTYFQNEAQLEKSRLLSDRFSAERPKGSFSTLEIQRTEQGDSAMYLCASSSGTLAGENEQYFGPGTRLTVT.

This chain connects TRBV7-6 to TRBJ1-5; tentatively, D is TRBD1 (5 bases). In germline, CDR1 is SGHVS, CDR2 FNYEAQ. Trimming took 4 bases from V and 7 from J, leaving 11 bases between them. The CDR3 length is 13 residues. The CDR3 is CASSYLRGQPQHF. As DNA, the CDR3 is TGTGCCAGCAGCTATCTCCGGGGGCAGCCCCAGCATTTT.

The J gene is TRBJ1-4, the V gene TRBV15, with unresolved D. Trimming shortened V by 1 base and J by 8 bases, and 5 bases separated the two germline ends. The CDR3 sequence is 12 residues long. From germline, CDR1 is LNHNV and CDR2 YYDKDF (reference sequence). The CDR3 DNA reads as TGTGCCACCAGCAGAGTTGAAGAAAAACTGTTTTTT. Its translation: CATSRVEEKLFF. Complete variable domain (other parts from reference TRBV15 and TRBJ1-4): DAMVIQNPRYQVTQFGKPVTLSCSQTLNHNVMYWYQQKSSQAPKLLFHYYDKDFNNEADTPDNFQSRRPNTSFCFLDIRSPGLGDTAMYLCATSRVEEKLFFGSGTQLSVL.

V and J are TRBV5-1 and TRBJ1-2; TRBD1 is a possible D gene (5 bases). This CDR3 region has 14 residues. V shed 3 bases and J shed 4 bases, with 13 bases lying between them. Germline CDR1 and CDR2: SGHRS and YFSETQ. CDR3 sequence: CASSSDRLGYGYTF. The CDR3 bases are TGCGCCAGCAGCTCCGACAGACTAGGCTATGGCTACACCTTC. The whole variable domain, remainder taken from reference TRBV5-1 and TRBJ1-2, is KAGVTQTPRYLIKTRGQQVTLSCSPISGHRSVSWYQQTPGQGLQFLFEYFSETQRNKGNFPGRFSGRQFSNSRSEMNVSTLELGDSALYLCASSSDRLGYGYTFGSGTRLTVV.

This sequence joins TRBV18 and TRBJ2-7; TRBD1 is a possible D gene (6 bases). The germline V gene has CDR1 KGHSH and CDR2 LQKENI. The CDR3 runs 14 residues. V was cut by 3 bases and J by 3 bases, with 12 bases left in between. In DNA, the CDR3 is TGTGCCAGCTCACCCAACAGGGACAACTACGAGCAGTACTTC. Translated: CASSPNRDNYEQYF.

This chain uses TRBV19 with TRBJ2-1; D not certain. Trimming left V 5 bases short and J 8 bases short, with 13 bases between. The CDR3 runs to 13 residues. Germline-derived CDR1 and CDR2 are LNHDA and SQIVND (reference sequence). The CDR3: CASSPIGGDEQFF. The CDR3 coding sequence is TGTGCCAGTAGTCCCATTGGTGGAGATGAGCAGTTCTTC.

The V gene is TRBV19, the J gene TRBJ1-5; 9 bases agree with TRBD1. This CDR3 is built from 15 residues. Germline V gene lookup returns CDR1 LNHDA and CDR2 SQIVND (reference sequence). The V segment lost 10 bases and the J segment 9 bases; nucleotides outside the gene matches: 16. CDR3 in DNA: TGTGCCACCAATTTCGGGACAGGGACCGCGTCGCCCCAGCATTTT. This codes for CATNFGTGTASPQHF.

V usage is TRBV28 and J usage is TRBJ1-2; D is ambiguous. The V and J ends lost 6 bases and 5 bases respectively, with 19 bases between them. The CDR3 has 15 residues. Germline loops: CDR1 MDHEN, CDR2 SYDVKM. In DNA, the CDR3 is TGTGCCAGCAGGATCCCGACGGTTGGTGCATATGGCTACACCTTC. It codes for CASRIPTVGAYGYTF.